One TCR beta chain is described in this entry. Germline V lookup: CDR1 LGHDT, CDR2 YNNKEL (reference sequence). V was cut by 5 bases and J by 0 bases, with 5 bases left in between. There are 13 residues in the CDR3. This sample was included in a study of CD8 T cells in Susac syndrome. Random hexamers were used to reverse transcribe an amount of roughly 0.45 to 1 ug RNA. MiXCR, applied by TCRdb to the immunoSEQ multiplex PCR reads, yields one record per CDR3 protein. The data hold about 120,000 distinct CDR3 sequences, with 94% observed a single time. The receptor was isolated from a human donor in good health. The chain uses TRBV3-1 and TRBJ2-4; weak D call: TRBD2 (5 bases). The sequenced sample consisted of CD4+ T cells from PBMCs. CDR3 sequence: CASSGLAKNIQYF. CDR3 nucleotide sequence: TGTGCCAGCAGCGGACTAGCCAAAAACATTCAGTACTTC.